Listed here are 16 T cell receptor beta chains from one sample, sequenced in a study of blood T cell repertoires in COVID-19. Measured with immunoSEQ multiplex PCR; TCRdb has only the in-frame clones, and not every one. The data contain roughly 330,000 clones, around 83% of them seen just once; the ten biggest clones take up 1% to 1.5%. Sequencing input: peripheral blood. The receptors were gathered from a woman aged 45-65 years with acute or convalescent COVID-19.

This clone was counted a few times. The V call is TRBV7-9, the J call TRBJ2-7; 8 bases match TRBD1. Germline trimming cut 1 base from V and 3 bases from J; bases unmatched to any gene: 5. The CDR3 runs 15 residues. The germline gives CDR1 SEHNR, CDR2 FQNEAQ (reference sequence). CDR3 nucleotides: TGTGCCAGCAGCTTAGGCTCAGGGGGCAACTACGAGCAGTACTTC. It specifies CASSLGSGGNYEQYF. The variable domain in full, completed from reference TRBV7-9 and TRBJ2-7, reads DTGVSQNPRHKITKRGQNVTFRCDPISEHNRLYWYRQTLGQGPEFLTYFQNEAQLEKSRLLSDRFSAERPKGSFSTLEIQRTEQGDSAMYLCASSLGSGGNYEQYFGPGTRLTVT.

The V and J genes are TRBV6-5 and TRBJ1-5; the match to TRBD1 covers 7 bases. The CDR3 runs 14 residues. The V gene end was trimmed by 7 bases and the J gene end by 3 bases; junction bases not matched to a gene: 6. CDR1 is MNHEY and CDR2 is SVGAGI in the germline V gene. Here the CDR3 reads CASILDRANQPQHF. CDR3 DNA: TGTGCCAGCATCCTAGACAGGGCCAATCAGCCCCAGCATTTT.

On this clone: The same CDR3 is also encoded by other DNA sequences in this sample. This chain uses TRBV30 with TRBJ2-5, with 11 bases fitting TRBD1. V shed 4 bases, J shed 8 bases, and the junction held 3 bases outside the gene matches. This CDR3 is 12 amino acids long. Germline V CDR1 and CDR2: GTSNPN, SVGIG (reference sequence). The CDR3 protein is CAWKGQGETQYF. The CDR3 DNA is TGTGCCTGGAAGGGACAGGGGGAAACCCAGTACTTC.

The chain links TRBV6-4 to TRBJ2-7; 7 bases map to TRBD1. CDR3 length equals 18 residues. CDR1 and CDR2 (germline): MRHNA, SNTAGT. The J segment lost 3 bases and the V segment lost 0 bases, leaving 14 bases of the junction unmatched. This CDR3 reads CASSDSISRLWDSYEQYF. CDR3 bases: TGTGCCAGCAGTGACTCGATATCGAGGCTCTGGGACAGCTACGAGCAGTACTTC.

The chain has TRBV27 and TRBJ2-4, with D perhaps TRBD2 (7 bases). V lost 0 bases to trimming and J lost 0 bases, with 12 bases between them. This CDR3 is built from 17 residues. CDR1 is MNHEY and CDR2 is SMNVEV in the germline V gene (reference sequence). CDR3: CASSLSGGGAAKNIQYF. CDR3 bases: TGTGCCAGCAGTTTATCGGGGGGGGGCGCAGCCAAAAACATTCAGTACTTC.

This rearrangement joins TRBV30 to TRBJ2-5; the match to TRBD2 covers 13 bases. Germline CDR1 and CDR2: GTSNPN and SVGIG (reference sequence). The trim removed 8 bases at V and 4 bases at J, leaving 7 bases unmatched. The CDR3 is 14 residues long. CDR3 amino acids: CAARLAGGRETQYF. The DNA for the CDR3 is TGTGCCGCCCGACTAGCGGGGGGACGAGAGACCCAGTACTTC.

This clone was detected only once. The chain carries TRBV15 and TRBJ1-5, with a possible D match to TRBD1 (5 bases). The V gene's germline CDR1 is LNHNV and CDR2 YYDKDF (reference sequence). Trimming removed 1 base at V and 0 bases at J, with 19 bases between. This CDR3 has 19 amino acids. For the CDR3, the DNA is TGTGCCACCAGCAGAGGTGGGGCAAGCAGGTTGTATAGCAATCAGCCCCAGCATTTT. Its protein is CATSRGGASRLYSNQPQHF.

This chain uses TRBV30 with TRBJ1-1; the match to TRBD1 covers 7 bases. The junction had 10 bases not matched to a gene; V was cut back by 5 bases and J by 1 base. The CDR3 totals 15 residues. Germline values: CDR1 GTSNPN, CDR2 SVGIG (reference sequence). The CDR3 DNA reads as TGTGCCTGGGGGGACTTGACAGGGAGGAACACTGAAGCTTTCTTT. Protein: CAWGDLTGRNTEAFF.

The chain couples TRBV11-2 to TRBJ2-3; TRBD2 agrees at 9 bases. Germline loops: CDR1 SGHAT, CDR2 FQNNGV. The CDR3 spans 19 residues. V lost 3 bases and J lost 5; bases outside the gene matches: 18. CDR3: CASSFSLTLLAGPVDTQYF. The CDR3 bases are TGTGCCAGCAGCTTTTCACTAACCCTACTAGCGGGCCCGGTAGATACGCAGTATTTT.

The chain couples TRBV12-3 or TRBV12-4 to TRBJ1-6; D unclear. The CDR3 consists of 12 residues. V gave up 6 bases and J gave up 13 bases, with 13 bases separating them. CDR3 region: CASRDIQAPLHF. CDR3 coding DNA: TGTGCCAGCAGAGACATCCAAGCCCCCCTCCACTTT.

This clone was counted between two and nine times. The genes are TRBV30 and TRBJ2-7; D is possibly TRBD2 (6 bases). Trimming took off 8 bases at V and 0 bases at J, with 14 bases between the two ends. The CDR3 length is 13 residues. CDR1 and CDR2 (germline): GTSNPN, SVGIG (reference sequence). In DNA, the CDR3 is TGTGCCCTCGGAGGGGCCAACTCCTACGAGCAGTACTTC. Translating gives CALGGANSYEQYF.

This clone occurred a few times. This CDR3 is CASSEKSNYFYNEQFF. DNA of the CDR3: TGTGCCAGCAGTGAAAAAAGCAATTATTTCTACAATGAGCAGTTCTTC. The chain couples TRBV6-1 to TRBJ2-1; no clear D gene. Per germline, CDR1 MNHNS and CDR2 SASEGT. This CDR3 is built from 16 residues. V was clipped by 2 bases and J by 3 bases, with 14 bases between them.

This clone was seen a handful of times. The sample contains more than one DNA sequence encoding this CDR3. The chain recombines TRBV10-3 with TRBJ1-1, with a tentative D call TRBD1 (5 bases). Between the trimmed V and J ends, which lost 4 bases and 1 base, there was a span of 7 bases. The CDR3 is 13 residues long. CDR1 ENHRY and CDR2 SYGVKD come from the germline V gene. As DNA, the CDR3 is TGTGCCATCAGTGTGGACACGAACACTGAAGCTTTCTTT. It translates to CAISVDTNTEAFF.

There are a few counts of this clone. Other DNA variants within this sample encode the same CDR3. The rearrangement joins TRBV2 to TRBJ1-1; tentatively, D is TRBD1 (5 bases). Per the germline V gene, CDR1 is SNHLY and CDR2 is FYNNEI. The V end lost 6 bases, the J end lost 1 base, and 9 bases lay between the germline ends. The CDR3 has 13 residues. For the CDR3, the DNA is TGTGCCAGCAGCGGCGACAGGAACACTGAAGCTTTCTTT. Its protein product is CASSGDRNTEAFF.

The V call is TRBV30, the J call TRBJ1-2; TRBD1 matches 9 bases. CDR1 and CDR2 (germline): GTSNPN, SVGIG (reference sequence). J gave up 10 bases and V 0 bases, and 12 bases lay outside the gene matches. The CDR3 is made up of 15 amino acids. The CDR3 loop reads CAWSVQTGGLNDYTF. CDR3 bases: TGTGCCTGGAGTGTACAGACAGGGGGACTGAATGACTACACCTTC.

This clone has just a few counts. The rearrangement links TRBV19 to TRBJ2-1; 8 bases agree with TRBD2. Germline loops: CDR1 LNHDA, CDR2 SQIVND (reference sequence). V was pared by 0 bases and J by 4 bases, with 5 bases of the junction left unmatched. The length of the CDR3 is 16 residues. The CDR3 reads CASSIETAGEYNEQFF. Here the CDR3 DNA reads TGTGCCAGTAGTATAGAAACAGCGGGAGAATACAATGAGCAGTTCTTC.